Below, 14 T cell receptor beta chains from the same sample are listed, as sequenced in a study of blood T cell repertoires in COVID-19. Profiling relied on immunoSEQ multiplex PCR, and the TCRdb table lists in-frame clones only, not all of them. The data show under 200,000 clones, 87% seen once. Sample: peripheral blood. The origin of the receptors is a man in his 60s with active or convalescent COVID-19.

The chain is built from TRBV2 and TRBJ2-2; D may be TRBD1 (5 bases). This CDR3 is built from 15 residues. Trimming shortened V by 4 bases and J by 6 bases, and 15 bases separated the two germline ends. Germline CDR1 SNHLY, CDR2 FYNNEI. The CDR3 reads CASSAQGYESGELFF. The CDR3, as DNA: TGTGCCAGCAGTGCTCAGGGTTATGAGTCCGGGGAGCTGTTTTTT.

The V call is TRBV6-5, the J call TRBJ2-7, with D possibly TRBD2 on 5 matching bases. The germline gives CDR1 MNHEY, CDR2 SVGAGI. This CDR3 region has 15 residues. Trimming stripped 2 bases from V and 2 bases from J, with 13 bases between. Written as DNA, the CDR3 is TGTGCCAGCAGTTACGAGGGTCCGGTCCCCTACGAGCAGTACTTC. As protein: CASSYEGPVPYEQYF.

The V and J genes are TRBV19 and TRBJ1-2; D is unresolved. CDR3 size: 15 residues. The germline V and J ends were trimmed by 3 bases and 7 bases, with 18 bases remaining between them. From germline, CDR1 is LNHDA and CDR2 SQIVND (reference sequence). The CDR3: CASSMGFEWNSGYTF. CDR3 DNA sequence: TGTGCCAGTAGTATGGGCTTTGAGTGGAATAGTGGCTACACCTTC.

CDR3 bases: TGTGCCAGCAGTGAGGGGACAGGGGAATGGTCGAGCCAAGAGACCCAGTACTTC. It yields the protein CASSEGTGEWSSQETQYF. The V call is TRBV6-4, the J call TRBJ2-5; 10 bases are a match to TRBD1. CDR3 length: 18 amino acids. With 3 bases clipped from V and 1 base from J, the junction kept 11 bases outside the gene matches. Germline V gives CDR1 MRHNA, CDR2 SNTAGT.

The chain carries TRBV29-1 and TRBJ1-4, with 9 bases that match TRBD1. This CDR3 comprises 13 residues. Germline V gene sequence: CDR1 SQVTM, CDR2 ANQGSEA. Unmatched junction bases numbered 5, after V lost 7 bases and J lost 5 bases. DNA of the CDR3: TGCAGCGGGGGACAGGGCGTGAATGAAAAACTGTTTTTT. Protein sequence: CSGGQGVNEKLFF.

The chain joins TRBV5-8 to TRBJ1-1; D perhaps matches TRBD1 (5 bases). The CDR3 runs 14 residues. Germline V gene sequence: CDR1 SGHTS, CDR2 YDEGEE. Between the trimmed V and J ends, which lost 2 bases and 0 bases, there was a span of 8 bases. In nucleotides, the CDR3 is TGTGCCAGCAGCTTACAGGTTTTGAACACTGAAGCTTTCTTT. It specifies CASSLQVLNTEAFF.

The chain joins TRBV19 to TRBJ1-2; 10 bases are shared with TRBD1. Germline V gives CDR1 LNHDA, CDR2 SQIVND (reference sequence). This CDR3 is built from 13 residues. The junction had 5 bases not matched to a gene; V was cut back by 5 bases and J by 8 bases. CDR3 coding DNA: TGTGCCAGTAGTCACCGGGACAGGGGAGGCTACACCTTC. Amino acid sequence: CASSHRDRGGYTF.

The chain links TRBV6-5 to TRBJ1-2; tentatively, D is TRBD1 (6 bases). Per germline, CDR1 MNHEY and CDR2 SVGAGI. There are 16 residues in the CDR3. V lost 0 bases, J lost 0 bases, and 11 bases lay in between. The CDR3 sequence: CASSYSRQAPNYGYTF. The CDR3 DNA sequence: TGTGCCAGCAGTTACTCGAGACAGGCTCCTAACTATGGCTACACCTTC.

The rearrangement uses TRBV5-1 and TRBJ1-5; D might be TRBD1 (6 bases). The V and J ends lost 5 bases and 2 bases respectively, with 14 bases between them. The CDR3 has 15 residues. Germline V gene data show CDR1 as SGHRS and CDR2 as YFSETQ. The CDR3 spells CASRRTVDRNQPQHF. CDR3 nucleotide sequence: TGCGCCAGCAGGCGGACAGTGGATCGCAATCAGCCCCAGCATTTT.

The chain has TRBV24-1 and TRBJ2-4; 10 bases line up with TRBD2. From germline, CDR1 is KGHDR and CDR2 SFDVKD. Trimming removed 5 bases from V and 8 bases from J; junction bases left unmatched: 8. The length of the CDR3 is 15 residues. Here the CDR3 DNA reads TGTGCCACCAGTGCCTCTAGCGGGGGAGGAGACATTCAGTACTTC. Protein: CATSASSGGGDIQYF.

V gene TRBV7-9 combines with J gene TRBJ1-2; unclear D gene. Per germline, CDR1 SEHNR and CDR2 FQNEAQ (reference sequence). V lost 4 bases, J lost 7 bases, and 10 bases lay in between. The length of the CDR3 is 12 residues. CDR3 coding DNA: TGTGCCAGCAGCTCCGATTATAGTGGCTACACCTTC. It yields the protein CASSSDYSGYTF.

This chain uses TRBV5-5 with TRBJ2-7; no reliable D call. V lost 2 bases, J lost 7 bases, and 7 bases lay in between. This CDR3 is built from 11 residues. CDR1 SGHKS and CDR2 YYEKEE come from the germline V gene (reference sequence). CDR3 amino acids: CASSFSLEQYF. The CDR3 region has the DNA TGTGCCAGCAGCTTCTCCCTGGAGCAGTACTTC.

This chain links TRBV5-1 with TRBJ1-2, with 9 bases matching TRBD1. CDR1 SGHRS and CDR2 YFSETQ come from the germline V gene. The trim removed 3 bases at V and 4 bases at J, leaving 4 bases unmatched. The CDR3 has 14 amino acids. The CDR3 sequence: CASSSTGGGYGYTF. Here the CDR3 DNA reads TGCGCCAGCAGCTCAACAGGGGGCGGCTATGGCTACACCTTC.

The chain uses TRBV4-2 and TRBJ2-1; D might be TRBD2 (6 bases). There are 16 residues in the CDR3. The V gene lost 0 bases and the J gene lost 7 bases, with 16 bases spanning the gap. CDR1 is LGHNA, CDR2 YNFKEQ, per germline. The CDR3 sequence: CASSQDSASRGNEQFF. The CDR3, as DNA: TGTGCCAGCAGCCAAGATTCCGCTAGCCGGGGGAATGAGCAGTTCTTC.